What follows are 8 T cell receptor beta chains derived from one specimen sequenced in a study of blood T cell repertoires in COVID-19. Here immunoSEQ multiplex PCR was the method, and the copy in TCRdb shows in-frame clones only, minus some. The sample lists 150,000 to 200,000 clones, about 86% occurring once. The sequenced sample consisted of peripheral blood. These receptor sequences come from a man over 45 with active or convalescent COVID-19.

This rearrangement joins TRBV7-6 to TRBJ1-5; tentative D call: TRBD1 (6 bases). Germline CDR1 reads SGHVS; CDR2 reads FNYEAQ. V was trimmed by 6 bases and J by 4 bases, leaving 25 bases between them. The CDR3 loop spans 18 amino acids. The CDR3: CASRQFPSGTTTNQPQHF. The CDR3 DNA is TGTGCCAGCAGACAGTTCCCTTCCGGGACAACGACTAATCAGCCCCAGCATTTT.

The rearrangement uses TRBV6-2 or TRBV6-3 and TRBJ2-1; TRBD2 is a possible D gene (6 bases). Germline V gene data show CDR1 as MNHEY and CDR2 as SVGEGT. V gave up 6 bases and J gave up 5 bases, with 20 bases separating them. The CDR3 covers 16 residues. For the CDR3, the DNA is TGTGCCAGCAGCCGAATTCAGGGAGGTCGTAACAATGAGCAGTTCTTC. This sequence encodes CASSRIQGGRNNEQFF.

V gene TRBV2 combines with J gene TRBJ2-3; no clear D gene. Per the germline V gene, CDR1 is SNHLY and CDR2 is FYNNEI. V lost 7 bases and J 0 bases, leaving 14 bases between the germline ends. The CDR3 is 15 amino acids. The CDR3 bases are TGTGCCAGCAACCCATGGGCAGGTAGCACAGATACGCAGTATTTT. It specifies CASNPWAGSTDTQYF.

The chain recombines TRBV3-1 (or the pseudogene TRBV3-2) with TRBJ1-4; D remains ambiguous. The CDR3 length is 15 residues. Germline CDR1 and CDR2: LGHDT and YNNKEL (reference sequence). Trimming took off 3 bases at V and 4 bases at J, with 12 bases between the two ends. The CDR3 region is CASSHGVAFNEKLFF. DNA for the CDR3: TGTGCCAGCAGCCATGGAGTGGCGTTTAATGAAAAACTGTTTTTT.

The CDR3 DNA follows: TGTGCCAGCAGGGGGGTAGCGGGAAGGAACGAGCAGTACTTC. Its protein is CASRGVAGRNEQYF. The chain combines TRBV2 with TRBJ2-7; 8 bases align to TRBD2. The CDR3 sequence is 14 residues long. Trimming removed 6 bases from V and 5 bases from J; junction bases left unmatched: 9. In germline, CDR1 is SNHLY, CDR2 FYNNEI.

The rearrangement links TRBV2 to TRBJ1-2, with 7 positions matching TRBD1. The CDR3 extends over 14 amino acids. Germline-derived CDR1 and CDR2 are SNHLY and FYNNEI. J gave up 8 bases and V 6 bases, and 12 bases lay outside the gene matches. The chain's CDR3 is CASSLLEGAQGYTF. The DNA of the CDR3 is TGTGCCAGCAGCCTACTAGAGGGGGCACAGGGCTACACCTTC. The variable domain in full, with the rest retrieved from reference TRBV2 and TRBJ1-2, is EPEVTQTPSHQVTQMGQEVILRCVPISNHLYFYWYRQILGQKVEFLVSFYNNEISEKSEIFDDQFSVERPDGSNFTLKIRSTKLEDSAMYFCASSLLEGAQGYTFGSGTRLTVV.

This chain uses TRBV11-3 with TRBJ2-5; 14 nucleotides line up with TRBD2. Germline loops: CDR1 SGHNT, CDR2 YENEEA. CDR3 size: 16 residues. The ends lost 1 base at V and 3 bases at J; junction bases unmatched: 1. CDR3 residues: CASSLGGLAGEETQYF. The CDR3 bases are TGTGCCAGCAGCTTAGGGGGACTAGCGGGGGAAGAGACCCAGTACTTC.

This chain links TRBV6-5 with TRBJ1-5; D gene uncertain. The germline V gene encodes CDR1 MNHEY and CDR2 SVGAGI. Trimming removed 2 bases from V and 5 bases from J, with 10 bases in between. CDR3 length: 14 amino acids. DNA for the CDR3: TGTGCCAGCAGTTACGACGGGAGGTATCAGCCCCAGCATTTT. Residues: CASSYDGRYQPQHF.